The sequence of this T cell receptor (beta chain) was determined in a study of cytomegalovirus exposure and HLA in healthy donors. About the study: There were roughly 80 million unique TCRs (from HLA-typed donors) in an early data release. Study-wide results and limits: Association with HLA alleles at 0.05 false discovery rate was found for roughly 17,000 TCR beta sequences in a later analysis. Most TCR sequences were uncommon, yet certain public TCRs appeared in many donors. What a later analysis reportedly showed was that an Asian-associated ancestry cluster had fewer N-insertions than the approximately 720-donor mean.

Primers for the PCR totalled 60 Vbeta and 13 Jbeta. Profiling relied on immunoSEQ multiplex PCR, and the TCRdb table lists in-frame clones only, not all of them. Found here are about 130,000 clones, 70% to 85% of them singletons; the top ten hold under 1.5%. Concerning this clone itself: No antigen is known for it.

CDR3 size: 16 residues. The ends lost 3 bases at V and 3 bases at J; junction bases unmatched: 10. Looked up from germline, CDR1 is MNHEY and CDR2 is SMNVEV (reference sequence). The chain has TRBV27 and TRBJ2-7; 8 bases fit TRBD1. The clonotype originates from a female donor in good health and CMV-seronegative. The specimen was PBMCs. The CDR3 is CASSFSTGALIYEQYF. The CDR3 DNA sequence: TGTGCCAGCAGTTTCTCGACAGGGGCGCTGATCTACGAGCAGTACTTC.